The 30 T cell receptor beta chains listed next were all sequenced from one sample in a study of blood T cell repertoires in COVID-19. Only in-frame clones appear in the TCRdb table, and some are missing; sequencing was by immunoSEQ multiplex PCR. The sample carries more than 100,000 clones, approximately 90% recorded once. The sequencing sample was made of peripheral blood. All receptors come from a man aged 50 or older with active or convalescent COVID-19.

The chain is built from TRBV29-1 and TRBJ2-7; unclear D gene. V gave up 0 bases and J gave up 2 bases, with 8 bases separating them. This CDR3 spans 13 amino acids. Germline lookup yields CDR1 SQVTM and CDR2 ANQGSEA. The CDR3 DNA sequence: TGCAGCGTTGAAGATCTAGGAGCCTACGAGCAGTACTTC. Translation: CSVEDLGAYEQYF.

The V gene is TRBV10-1, the J gene TRBJ2-3; 11 bases are a match to TRBD2. Germline CDR1 and CDR2: WNHNN and SYGVQD (reference sequence). Trimming at V came to 5 bases and at J to 6 bases, leaving 4 bases not matched to a gene. The CDR3 extends over 14 amino acids. The CDR3 is CASSSSGGADTQYF. Written as DNA, the CDR3 is TGCGCCAGCAGTAGTAGCGGGGGGGCCGATACGCAGTATTTT.

This clone was seen more than once but under ten times. The chain joins TRBV19 to TRBJ2-7; 7 bases map to TRBD2. This CDR3 has 14 amino acids. With 5 bases clipped from V and 2 bases from J, the junction kept 6 bases outside the gene matches. Germline V gene data show CDR1 as LNHDA and CDR2 as SQIVND (reference sequence). CDR3 region: CASSAGRGAYEQYF. The CDR3 DNA is TGTGCCAGTAGTGCGGGCCGGGGGGCCTACGAGCAGTACTTC.

The chain couples TRBV19 to TRBJ2-7; 9 positions agree with TRBD2. V gave up 5 bases and J gave up 5 bases; unmatched junction bases: 10. The CDR3 runs to 15 residues. Germline lookup yields CDR1 LNHDA and CDR2 SQIVND (reference sequence). The DNA for the CDR3 is TGTGCCAGTAGTCTACCGGGACTAGCCGGGAACGAGCAGTACTTC. It codes for CASSLPGLAGNEQYF.

The rearrangement links TRBV6-5 to TRBJ1-1; D not resolved. V dropped 4 bases and J dropped 1 base, with 7 bases sitting between them. Per germline, CDR1 MNHEY and CDR2 SVGAGI. This CDR3 is built from 13 residues. CDR3 residues: CASSSYPNTEAFF. Written as DNA, the CDR3 is TGTGCCAGCAGTTCGTATCCGAACACTGAAGCTTTCTTT.

J is TRBJ2-3 and V is TRBV21-1; no DNA check was done on the table's D call, TRBD1. TRBV21-1 is designated a pseudogene. This CDR3 spans 15 amino acids. DNA for the CDR3: TGTGCCAGCAGCAAAGACAGGGGGCGCACAGATACGCAGTATTTT. Residues: CASSKDRGRTDTQYF.

The rearrangement links TRBV12-5 to TRBJ2-5, with 9 positions matching TRBD1. In germline, CDR1 is LGHNT, CDR2 FRNRAP. J was trimmed by 4 bases and V by 4 bases; bases with no gene match: 7. The CDR3 contains 15 residues. The CDR3 nucleotides read TGTGCTAGTGGTTCGGGACAGGGTTTTTTAGAGACCCAGTACTTC. It translates to CASGSGQGFLETQYF.

This clone appeared a single time. The chain recombines TRBV2 with TRBJ1-2; a weak D match, TRBD1 (5 bases). This CDR3 comprises 14 residues. Germline loops: CDR1 SNHLY, CDR2 FYNNEI. Trimming took 7 bases from V and 5 from J, leaving 17 bases between them. Written as DNA, the CDR3 is TGTGCCAGCACGAAAGACCGGGGGGAGTATGGCTACACCTTC. Encoded protein: CASTKDRGEYGYTF.

This clone was found once. The chain carries TRBV5-6 and TRBJ2-5; TRBD1 matches 11 bases. The CDR3 runs 15 residues. Germline-derived CDR1 and CDR2 are SGHDT and YYEEEE. After removal of 4 bases from V and 5 bases from J, the junction contained 7 bases not matched to a gene. Written as DNA, the CDR3 is TGTGCCAGCAGCACAGGACAGGGGGCGTGGGAGACCCAGTACTTC. It codes for CASSTGQGAWETQYF.

The chain carries TRBV9 and TRBJ2-4; 8 bases align to TRBD1. V lost 4 bases and J lost 4; bases outside the gene matches: 7. Germline loops: CDR1 SGDLS, CDR2 YYNGEE. This CDR3 region has 15 residues. The CDR3 DNA reads as TGTGCCAGCAGCCCCCAGGGACAGGAAAAAAACATTCAGTACTTC. This sequence encodes CASSPQGQEKNIQYF.

The chain joins TRBV10-3 to TRBJ2-7; 14 bases are a match to TRBD2. Germline V gives CDR1 ENHRY, CDR2 SYGVKD. Losses at the gene ends were 3 bases for V and 3 bases for J; bases not matched to a gene: 7. The CDR3 has 17 amino acids. CDR3 coding DNA: TGTGCCATCAGTGAATCTAGGACTAGCGGGAGGAGCTACGAGCAGTACTTC. Its translation: CAISESRTSGRSYEQYF.

This chain links TRBV19 with TRBJ2-3; 13 nucleotides agree with TRBD2. The germline V gene encodes CDR1 LNHDA and CDR2 SQIVND (reference sequence). This CDR3 comprises 17 residues. Trimming cost V 4 bases and J 0 bases; bases outside gene matches: 4. Here the CDR3 reads CASSTGTSGASTDTQYF. The CDR3 nucleotides are TGTGCCAGTAGTACCGGGACTAGCGGGGCGAGCACAGATACGCAGTATTTT. Full variable domain (remainder filled in from reference TRBV19 and TRBJ2-3): DGGITQSPKYLFRKEGQNVTLSCEQNLNHDAMYWYRQDPGQGLRLIYYSQIVNDFQKGDIAEGYSVSREKKESFPLTVTSAQKNPTAFYLCASSTGTSGASTDTQYFGPGTRLTVL.

This clone showed up just a few times. The chain has TRBV28 and TRBJ1-3; D gene ambiguous. CDR3 length equals 17 residues. V was shortened by 2 bases and J by 3 bases, with 17 bases between the two germline ends. Germline V gene sequence: CDR1 MDHEN, CDR2 SYDVKM. The CDR3 reads CASSLLPLRVRGNTIYF. In DNA, the CDR3 is TGTGCCAGCAGTTTACTCCCCCTTCGGGTTCGTGGAAACACCATATATTTT.

DNA of the CDR3: TGTGCCAGCAGCTGGGGGACTAGCACCACCTACAATGAGCAGTTCTTC. Amino acids: CASSWGTSTTYNEQFF. The chain couples TRBV5-8 to TRBJ2-1, with 9 bases that match TRBD2. There are 16 residues in the CDR3. Trimming removed 3 bases from V and 2 bases from J; junction bases left unmatched: 6. Germline V CDR1 and CDR2: SGHTS, YDEGEE.

The chain links TRBV3-1 (or the pseudogene TRBV3-2) to TRBJ2-1; 7 positions agree with TRBD2. The CDR3 is 15 residues long. The V gene's germline CDR1 is LGHDT and CDR2 YNNKEL (reference sequence). J gave up 5 bases and V 5 bases, and 9 bases lay outside the gene matches. In nucleotides, the CDR3 is TGTGCCAGCAGCAAATTCAGACTAGCCGACAATGAGCAGTTCTTC. Protein product: CASSKFRLADNEQFF.

The rearrangement uses TRBV5-6 and TRBJ2-7; TRBD2 might be the D (6 bases). Looked up from germline, CDR1 is SGHDT and CDR2 is YYEEEE. Between the trimmed V and J ends, which lost 4 bases and 2 bases, there was a span of 13 bases. The CDR3 contains 14 residues. CDR3 sequence reads: CASSPGLGAYEQYF. In DNA form, the CDR3 reads TGTGCCAGCAGCCCGGGACTGGGGGCCTACGAGCAGTACTTC.

V is TRBV6-5 and J is TRBJ1-1, with D possibly being TRBD1 (5 bases). This CDR3 is 14 amino acids long. With 6 bases removed from V and 5 bases from J, the gap between germline ends came to 16 bases. The germline V gene has CDR1 MNHEY and CDR2 SVGAGI. The CDR3: CASSKGQGKTEAFF. DNA for the CDR3: TGTGCCAGCAGCAAAGGGCAGGGTAAAACTGAAGCTTTCTTT.

The chain combines TRBV15 with TRBJ2-7; D not resolved. Per germline, CDR1 LNHNV and CDR2 YYDKDF (reference sequence). The V end lost 1 base, the J end lost 4 bases, and 11 bases lay between the germline ends. CDR3 length equals 14 residues. CDR3 residues: CATSRGLSQYEQYF. The CDR3 coding sequence is TGTGCCACCAGCAGAGGCTTATCCCAGTACGAGCAGTACTTC.

The chain carries TRBV27 and TRBJ1-2; no clear D. This CDR3 has 14 residues. Trimming removed 0 bases at V and 0 bases at J, with 5 bases between. CDR1 and CDR2 from the germline V gene are MNHEY and SMNVEV (reference sequence). The CDR3 bases are TGTGCCAGCAGTTTATCCCGAGCTAACTATGGCTACACCTTC. It codes for CASSLSRANYGYTF.

The rearrangement uses TRBV19 and TRBJ1-2, with 8 positions matching TRBD1. Germline V gene data show CDR1 as LNHDA and CDR2 as SQIVND (reference sequence). This CDR3 comprises 15 residues. The ends lost 1 base at V and 2 bases at J; junction bases unmatched: 3. The CDR3 region is CASSIGSGGNYGYTF. DNA of the CDR3: TGTGCCAGTAGTATAGGTTCAGGGGGCAACTATGGCTACACCTTC.

V is TRBV27 and J is TRBJ2-3; 8 nucleotides line up with TRBD2. The CDR3 extends over 14 amino acids. Germline-derived CDR1 and CDR2 are MNHEY and SMNVEV (reference sequence). Losses at the gene ends were 5 bases for V and 9 bases for J; bases not matched to a gene: 10. Written as DNA, the CDR3 is TGTGCCAGCAGTGCCCGGGGGGGGGCCGGGACGCAGTATTTT. Protein: CASSARGGAGTQYF.

The chain recombines TRBV5-1 with TRBJ1-2, with 12 bases that match TRBD1. Germline assignment: CDR1 SGHRS and CDR2 YFSETQ. After removal of 1 base from V and 6 bases from J, the junction contained 10 bases not matched to a gene. This CDR3 has 17 residues. The CDR3 coding sequence is TGCGCCAGCAGCTTGAGAAGTACGGGACAGGGGGCACATGGCTACACCTTC. Translating gives CASSLRSTGQGAHGYTF.

The chain couples TRBV21-1 to TRBJ2-3; the D call in the table, TRBD1, was not verified against the DNA. TRBV21-1 is marked as a pseudogene. The CDR3 totals 15 residues. The CDR3 protein is CASSKAGLTTDTQYF. CDR3 in DNA: TGTGCCAGCAGCAAAGCGGGCCTGACCACAGATACGCAGTATTTT.

The chain combines TRBV30 with TRBJ1-5; 8 bases map to TRBD1. Germline CDR1 and CDR2: GTSNPN and SVGIG (reference sequence). CDR3 length: 15 amino acids. With V trimmed by 3 bases and J by 1 base, 5 bases remained unmatched. In DNA form, the CDR3 reads TGTGCCTGGAGAACAGGGGGAGGGAGCAATCAGCCCCAGCATTTT. Its translation: CAWRTGGGSNQPQHF.

The genes are TRBV5-1 and TRBJ2-5; 9 bases map to TRBD1. J gave up 1 base and V 4 bases, and 5 bases lay outside the gene matches. CDR1 is SGHRS and CDR2 is YFSETQ in the germline V gene. There are 15 residues in the CDR3. As DNA, the CDR3 is TGCGCCAGCAGCCTTACAGGGGGCTCCCAAGAGACCCAGTACTTC. Amino acid sequence: CASSLTGGSQETQYF.

The chain combines TRBV6-5 with TRBJ1-1; 9 nucleotides agree with TRBD1. J lost 11 bases, V lost 5 bases, and 6 bases had no gene match. Germline V lookup: CDR1 MNHEY, CDR2 SVGAGI. The CDR3 loop spans 12 amino acids. This CDR3 is CASSPRDRVAFF. The CDR3 DNA reads as TGTGCCAGCAGTCCCCGGGACAGGGTCGCTTTCTTT.

This chain uses TRBV2 with TRBJ2-2; D is perhaps TRBD2 (5 bases). This CDR3 has 15 residues. V gave up 1 base and J gave up 4 bases, with 10 bases separating them. Per the germline V gene, CDR1 is SNHLY and CDR2 is FYNNEI. This CDR3 is CASSEVRTVTGELFF. The DNA for the CDR3 is TGTGCCAGCAGTGAAGTGAGGACTGTCACCGGGGAGCTGTTTTTT.

V gene TRBV5-1 combines with J gene TRBJ2-1; D is unclear. Germline loops: CDR1 SGHRS, CDR2 YFSETQ. V dropped 4 bases and J dropped 0 bases, with 14 bases sitting between them. The length of the CDR3 is 16 residues. The CDR3 protein is CASSLGAGSSYNEQFF. The CDR3, as DNA: TGCGCCAGCAGCCTGGGCGCAGGAAGCTCCTACAATGAGCAGTTCTTC.

The chain combines TRBV24-1 with TRBJ1-2, with TRBD1 identical over 9 bases. The CDR3 has 16 residues. Germline CDR1 reads KGHDR; CDR2 reads SFDVKD. Trimming at V came to 1 base and at J to 2 bases, leaving 4 bases not matched to a gene. CDR3 sequence (DNA): TGTGCCACCAGTGATTTCGGGACAGGGAAAAACTATGGCTACACCTTC. Amino acid sequence: CATSDFGTGKNYGYTF.

The chain employs TRBV7-2 and TRBJ2-7, with a possible D match to TRBD2 (6 bases). This CDR3 is built from 15 residues. Germline CDR1 and CDR2: SGHTA and FQGNSA. The V end was cut by 6 bases, the J end by 7 bases, with 22 bases between. The CDR3 reads CASSLRGGGAGEQYF. DNA of the CDR3: TGTGCCAGCAGTTTGCGGGGCGGCGGGGCGGGAGAGCAGTACTTC.